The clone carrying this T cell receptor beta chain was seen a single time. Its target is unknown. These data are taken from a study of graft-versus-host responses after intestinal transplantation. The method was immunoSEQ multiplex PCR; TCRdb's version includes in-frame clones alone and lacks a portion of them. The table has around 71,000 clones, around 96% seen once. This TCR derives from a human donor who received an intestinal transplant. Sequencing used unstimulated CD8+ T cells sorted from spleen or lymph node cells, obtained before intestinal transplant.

The CDR3 DNA reads as TGTGCCAGCAGGCAGAATCGGCATTACCCCTTCTACGAGCAGTACTTC. Its protein is CASRQNRHYPFYEQYF. V is TRBV27 and J is TRBJ2-7; D is uncertain. V was shortened by 6 bases and J by 3 bases, with 21 bases between the two germline ends. The germline gives CDR1 MNHEY, CDR2 SMNVEV (reference sequence). The CDR3 runs 16 residues.